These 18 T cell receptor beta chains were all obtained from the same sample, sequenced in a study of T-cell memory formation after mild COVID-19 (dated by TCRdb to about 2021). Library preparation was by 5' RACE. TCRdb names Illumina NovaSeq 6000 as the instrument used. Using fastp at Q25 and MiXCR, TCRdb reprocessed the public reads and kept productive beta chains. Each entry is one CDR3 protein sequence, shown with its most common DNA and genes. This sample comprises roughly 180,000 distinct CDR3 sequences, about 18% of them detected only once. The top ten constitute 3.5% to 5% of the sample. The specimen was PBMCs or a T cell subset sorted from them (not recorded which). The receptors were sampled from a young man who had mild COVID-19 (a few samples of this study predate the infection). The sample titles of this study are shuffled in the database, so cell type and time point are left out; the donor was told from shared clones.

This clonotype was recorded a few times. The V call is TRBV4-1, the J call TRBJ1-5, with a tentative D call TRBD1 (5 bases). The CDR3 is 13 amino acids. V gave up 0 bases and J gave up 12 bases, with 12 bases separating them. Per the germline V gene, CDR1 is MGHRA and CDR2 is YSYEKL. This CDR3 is CASSQEGAGSQHF. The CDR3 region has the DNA TGCGCCAGCAGCCAAGAAGGGGCAGGGAGCCAGCATTTT.

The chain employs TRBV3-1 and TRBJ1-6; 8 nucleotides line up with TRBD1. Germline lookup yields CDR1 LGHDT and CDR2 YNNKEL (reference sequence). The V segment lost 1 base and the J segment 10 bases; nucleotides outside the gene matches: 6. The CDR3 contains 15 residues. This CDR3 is CASSQGGQVYSPLHF. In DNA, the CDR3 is TGTGCCAGCAGCCAAGGGGGACAGGTCTACTCACCCCTCCACTTT.

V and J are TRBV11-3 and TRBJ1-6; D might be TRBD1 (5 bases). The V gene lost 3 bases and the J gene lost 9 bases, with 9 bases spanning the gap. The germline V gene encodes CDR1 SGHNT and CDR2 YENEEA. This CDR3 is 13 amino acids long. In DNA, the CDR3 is TGTGCCAGCAGCTTCACAGGAAGTTCACCCCTCCACTTT. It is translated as CASSFTGSSPLHF.

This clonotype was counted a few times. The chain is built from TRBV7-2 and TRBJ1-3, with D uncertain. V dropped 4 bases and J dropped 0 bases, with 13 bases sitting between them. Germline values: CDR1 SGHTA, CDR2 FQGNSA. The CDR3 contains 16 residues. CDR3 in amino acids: CASSSSPVSSGNTIYF. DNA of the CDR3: TGTGCCAGCAGCTCTAGCCCCGTCTCCTCTGGAAACACCATATATTTT.

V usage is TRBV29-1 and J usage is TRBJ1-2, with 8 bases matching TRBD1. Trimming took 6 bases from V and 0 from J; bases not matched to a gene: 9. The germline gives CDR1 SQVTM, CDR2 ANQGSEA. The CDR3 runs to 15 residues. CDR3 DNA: TGCAGCGTCGGAGCGACAGGGGACCCTAACTATGGCTACACCTTC. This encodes CSVGATGDPNYGYTF.

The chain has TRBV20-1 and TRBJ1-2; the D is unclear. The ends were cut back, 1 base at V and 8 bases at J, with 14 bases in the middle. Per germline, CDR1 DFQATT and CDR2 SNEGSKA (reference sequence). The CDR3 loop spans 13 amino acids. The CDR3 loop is CSARVRLSDGYTF. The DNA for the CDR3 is TGCAGTGCTAGAGTCCGACTTAGTGACGGCTACACCTTC.

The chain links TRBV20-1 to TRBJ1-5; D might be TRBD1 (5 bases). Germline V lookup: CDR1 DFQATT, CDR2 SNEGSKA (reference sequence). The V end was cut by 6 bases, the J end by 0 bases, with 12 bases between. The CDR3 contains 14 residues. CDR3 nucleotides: TGCAGTGCCGGCCAGGGATTTAGCAATCAGCCCCAGCATTTT. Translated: CSAGQGFSNQPQHF.

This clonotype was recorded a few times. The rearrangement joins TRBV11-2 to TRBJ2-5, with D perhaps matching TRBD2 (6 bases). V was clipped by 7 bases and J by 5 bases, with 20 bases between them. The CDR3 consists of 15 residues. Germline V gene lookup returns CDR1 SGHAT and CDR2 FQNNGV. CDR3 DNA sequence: TGTGCCAGCACCCGTCGGGGGTTCAATTTTGAGACCCAGTACTTC. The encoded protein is CASTRRGFNFETQYF.

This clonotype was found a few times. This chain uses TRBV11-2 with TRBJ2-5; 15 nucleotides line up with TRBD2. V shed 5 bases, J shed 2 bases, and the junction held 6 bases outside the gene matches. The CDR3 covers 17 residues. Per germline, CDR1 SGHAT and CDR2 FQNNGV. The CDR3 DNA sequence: TGTGCCAGCAGCCCTGGGACTAGCGGGGGGTTACAAGAGACCCAGTACTTC. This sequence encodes CASSPGTSGGLQETQYF.

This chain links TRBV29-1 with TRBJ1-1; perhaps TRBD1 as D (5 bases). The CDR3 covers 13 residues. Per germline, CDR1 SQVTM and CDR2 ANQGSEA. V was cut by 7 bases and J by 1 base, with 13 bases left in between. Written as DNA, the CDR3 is TGCAGCGCCAGGGCAACGTGGAACACTGAAGCTTTCTTT. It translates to CSARATWNTEAFF.

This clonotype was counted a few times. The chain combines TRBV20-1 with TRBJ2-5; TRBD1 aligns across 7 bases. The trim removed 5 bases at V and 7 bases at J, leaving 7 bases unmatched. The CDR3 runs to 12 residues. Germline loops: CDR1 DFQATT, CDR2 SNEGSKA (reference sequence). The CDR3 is CSAEQGLGTQYF. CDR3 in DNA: TGCAGTGCTGAACAGGGGTTAGGGACCCAGTACTTC.

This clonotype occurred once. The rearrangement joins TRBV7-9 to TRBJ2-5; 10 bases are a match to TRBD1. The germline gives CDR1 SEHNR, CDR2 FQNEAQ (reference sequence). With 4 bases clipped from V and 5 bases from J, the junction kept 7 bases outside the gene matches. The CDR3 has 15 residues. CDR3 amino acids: CASSYPGQGRETQYF. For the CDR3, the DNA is TGTGCCAGCAGCTATCCGGGACAGGGGAGGGAGACCCAGTACTTC. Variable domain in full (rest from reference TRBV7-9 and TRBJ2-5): DTGVSQNPRHKITKRGQNVTFRCDPISEHNRLYWYRQTLGQGPEFLTYFQNEAQLEKSRLLSDRFSAERPKGSFSTLEIQRTEQGDSAMYLCASSYPGQGRETQYFGPGTRLLVL.

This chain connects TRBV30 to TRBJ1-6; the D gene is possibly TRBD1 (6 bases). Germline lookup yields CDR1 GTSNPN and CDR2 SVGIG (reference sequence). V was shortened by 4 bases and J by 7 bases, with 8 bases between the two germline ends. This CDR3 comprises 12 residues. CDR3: CAWNRVNSPLHF. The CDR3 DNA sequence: TGTGCCTGGAACAGGGTCAATTCACCCCTCCACTTT.

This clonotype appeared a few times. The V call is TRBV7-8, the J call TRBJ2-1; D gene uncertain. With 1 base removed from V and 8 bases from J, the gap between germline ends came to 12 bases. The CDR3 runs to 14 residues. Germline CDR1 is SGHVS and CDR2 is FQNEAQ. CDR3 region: CASSLVLMADEQFF. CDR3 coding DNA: TGTGCCAGCAGCTTAGTTCTAATGGCGGATGAGCAGTTCTTC. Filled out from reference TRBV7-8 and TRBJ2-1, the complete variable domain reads GAGVSQSPRYKVAKRGQDVALRCDPISGHVSLFWYQQALGQGPEFLTYFQNEAQLDKSGLPSDRFFAERPEGSVSTLKIQRTQQEDSAVYLCASSLVLMADEQFFGPGTRLTVL.

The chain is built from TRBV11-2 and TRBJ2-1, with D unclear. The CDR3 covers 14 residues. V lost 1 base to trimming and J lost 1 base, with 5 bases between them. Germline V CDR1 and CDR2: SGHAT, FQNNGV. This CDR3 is CASSLAQSYNEQFF. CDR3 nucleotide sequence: TGTGCCAGCAGCTTAGCGCAGTCCTACAATGAGCAGTTCTTC.

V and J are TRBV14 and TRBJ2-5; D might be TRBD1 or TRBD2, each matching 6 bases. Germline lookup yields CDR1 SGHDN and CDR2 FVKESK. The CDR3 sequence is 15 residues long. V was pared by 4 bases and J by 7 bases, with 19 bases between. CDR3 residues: CASSRLLGQRATQYF. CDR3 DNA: TGTGCCAGCAGCCGACTTCTAGGACAGCGGGCGACCCAGTACTTC.

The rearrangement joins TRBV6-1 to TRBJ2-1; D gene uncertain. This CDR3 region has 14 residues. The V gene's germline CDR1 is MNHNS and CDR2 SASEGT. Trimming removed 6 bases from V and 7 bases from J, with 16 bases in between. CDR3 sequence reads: CASRGSLSGNEQFF. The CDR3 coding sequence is TGTGCCAGCAGGGGCTCGCTTAGTGGGAATGAGCAGTTCTTC.

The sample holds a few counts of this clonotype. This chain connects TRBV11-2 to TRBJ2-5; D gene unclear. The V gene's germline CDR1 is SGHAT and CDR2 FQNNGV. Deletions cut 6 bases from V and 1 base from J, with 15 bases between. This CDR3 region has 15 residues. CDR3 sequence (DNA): TGTGCCAGCAGTCCTCACGGACCGTTCCAAGAGACCCAGTACTTC. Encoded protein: CASSPHGPFQETQYF. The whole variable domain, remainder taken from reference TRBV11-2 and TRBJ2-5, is EAGVAQSPRYKIIEKRQSVAFWCNPISGHATLYWYQQILGQGPKLLIQFQNNGVVDDSQLPKDRFSAERLKGVDSTLKIQPAKLEDSAVYLCASSPHGPFQETQYFGPGTRLLVL.